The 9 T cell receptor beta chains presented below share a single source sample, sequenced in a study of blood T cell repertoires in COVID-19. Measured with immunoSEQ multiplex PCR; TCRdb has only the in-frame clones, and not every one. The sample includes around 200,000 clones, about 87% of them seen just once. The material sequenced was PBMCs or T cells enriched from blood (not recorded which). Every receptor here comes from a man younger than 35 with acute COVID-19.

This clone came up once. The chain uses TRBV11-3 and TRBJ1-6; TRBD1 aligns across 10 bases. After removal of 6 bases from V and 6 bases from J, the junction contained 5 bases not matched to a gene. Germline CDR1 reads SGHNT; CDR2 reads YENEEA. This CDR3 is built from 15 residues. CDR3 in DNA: TGTGCCAGCAGTCCTCGGACAGGGGGTAATTCACCCCTCCACTTT. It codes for CASSPRTGGNSPLHF.

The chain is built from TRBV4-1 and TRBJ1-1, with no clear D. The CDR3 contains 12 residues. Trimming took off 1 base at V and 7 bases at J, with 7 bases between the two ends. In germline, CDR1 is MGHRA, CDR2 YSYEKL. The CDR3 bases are TGCGCCAGCAGCCAAGTGAGTAGTGAAGCTTTCTTT. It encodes CASSQVSSEAFF.

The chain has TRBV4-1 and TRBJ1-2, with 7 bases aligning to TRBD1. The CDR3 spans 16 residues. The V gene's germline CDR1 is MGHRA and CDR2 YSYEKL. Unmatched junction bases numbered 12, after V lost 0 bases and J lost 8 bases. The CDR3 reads CASSQEGTASIQGYTF. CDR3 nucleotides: TGCGCCAGCAGCCAAGAAGGGACAGCCTCCATTCAAGGCTACACCTTC.

The CDR3 region has the DNA TGTGCCAGCAGCTTAGATGACAGGGGGTTTGGTACGCCCCAGCATTTT. Translated: CASSLDDRGFGTPQHF. The V call is TRBV7-9, the J call TRBJ1-5, with TRBD1 matching over 9 bases. The CDR3 is made up of 16 amino acids. The J segment lost 9 bases and the V segment lost 1 base, leaving 10 bases of the junction unmatched. Germline V gene sequence: CDR1 SEHNR, CDR2 FQNEAQ (reference sequence).

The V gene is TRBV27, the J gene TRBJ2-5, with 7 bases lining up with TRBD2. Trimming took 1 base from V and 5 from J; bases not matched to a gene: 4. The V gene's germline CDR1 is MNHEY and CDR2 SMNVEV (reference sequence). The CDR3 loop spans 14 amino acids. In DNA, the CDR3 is TGTGCCAGCAGTTTATATGGACTAGGGGAGACCCAGTACTTC. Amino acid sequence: CASSLYGLGETQYF.

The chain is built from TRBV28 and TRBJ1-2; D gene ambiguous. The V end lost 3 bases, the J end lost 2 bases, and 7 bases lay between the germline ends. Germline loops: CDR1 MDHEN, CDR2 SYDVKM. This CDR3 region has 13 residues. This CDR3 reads CASSFRGNYGYTF. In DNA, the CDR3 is TGTGCCAGCAGTTTCAGAGGAAACTATGGCTACACCTTC.

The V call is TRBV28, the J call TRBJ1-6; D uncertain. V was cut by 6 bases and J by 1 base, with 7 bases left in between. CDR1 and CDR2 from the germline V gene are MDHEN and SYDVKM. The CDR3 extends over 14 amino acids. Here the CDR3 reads CASSRDSYNSPLHF. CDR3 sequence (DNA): TGTGCCAGCAGCCGGGATTCCTATAATTCACCCCTCCACTTT.

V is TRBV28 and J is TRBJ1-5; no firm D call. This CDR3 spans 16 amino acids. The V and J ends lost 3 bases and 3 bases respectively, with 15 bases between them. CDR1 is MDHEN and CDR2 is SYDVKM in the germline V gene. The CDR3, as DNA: TGTGCCAGCAGTTTTGCCCAGGCGAGTGACAATCAGCCCCAGCATTTT. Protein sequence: CASSFAQASDNQPQHF.

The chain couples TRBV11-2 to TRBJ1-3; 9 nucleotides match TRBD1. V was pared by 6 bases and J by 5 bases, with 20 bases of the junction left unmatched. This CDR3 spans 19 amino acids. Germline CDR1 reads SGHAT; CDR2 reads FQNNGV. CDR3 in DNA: TGTGCCAGCAGGCCGTTCCGGGACAGGGCAACTACGGGCCGAAACACCATATATTTT. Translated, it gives CASRPFRDRATTGRNTIYF.